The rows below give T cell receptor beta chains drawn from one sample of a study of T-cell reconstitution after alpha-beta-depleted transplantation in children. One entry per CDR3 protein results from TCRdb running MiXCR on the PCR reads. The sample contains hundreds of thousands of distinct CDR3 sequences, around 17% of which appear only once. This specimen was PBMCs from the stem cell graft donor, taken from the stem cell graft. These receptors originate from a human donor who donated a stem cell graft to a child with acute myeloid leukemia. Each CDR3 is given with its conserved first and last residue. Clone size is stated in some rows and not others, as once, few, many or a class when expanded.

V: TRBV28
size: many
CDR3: CASSLPYGPYGYTF

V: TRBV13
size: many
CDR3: CASSFTGSYEQYF

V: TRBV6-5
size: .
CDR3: CASSYGMGTENTGELFF

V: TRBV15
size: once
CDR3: CATSGWGVDTEAFF

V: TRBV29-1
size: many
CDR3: CSVEGGPNPDEQYF

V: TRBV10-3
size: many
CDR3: CAISESLDTSSYEQYF

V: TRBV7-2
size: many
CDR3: CASSLVGASGANVLTF

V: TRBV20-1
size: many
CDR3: CSLRPRRTGSTEAFF

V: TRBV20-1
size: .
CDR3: CSASHPSGGWSDTQYF

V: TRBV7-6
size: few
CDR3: CASSPRGGQDRDPYNEQFF

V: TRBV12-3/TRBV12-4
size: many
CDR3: CASSFDLSGNTIYF

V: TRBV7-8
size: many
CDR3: CASSFSQDNSPLHF

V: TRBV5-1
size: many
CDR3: CASTPGSSPAEAFF

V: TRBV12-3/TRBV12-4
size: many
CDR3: CASWGPGQVRNEQFF

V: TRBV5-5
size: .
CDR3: CASSYDFGGGTDTQYF

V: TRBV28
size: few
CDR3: CASRGLGSNQPQHF

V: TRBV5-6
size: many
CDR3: CATMDGMNTEAFF

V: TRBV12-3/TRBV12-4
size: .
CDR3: CASRLTGIFNTEAFF

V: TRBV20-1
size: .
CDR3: CSAATSPDPRKNIQYF

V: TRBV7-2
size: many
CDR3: CASSARQGLVYTF

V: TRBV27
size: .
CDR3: CASSSDMNTGELFF

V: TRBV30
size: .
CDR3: CAGITSGVTETQYF

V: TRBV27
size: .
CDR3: CASSTAYNEQFF

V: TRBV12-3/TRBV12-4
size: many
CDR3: CASSFTDSGNTIYF

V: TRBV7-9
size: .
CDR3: CASRVLAGKTQYF

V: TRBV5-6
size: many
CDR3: CASSLRVGELFF

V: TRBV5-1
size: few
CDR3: CASSRTPDGNTGELFF